The T cell receptor beta chain described here comes from a study of identical twins. Broader study findings: Reduced insertions were recorded for abundant cord blood beta clonotypes, with no such pattern in memory repertoires. For zero-insertion analyses, partial confounding could come from invariant MAIT and iNKT cells.

With template switching, a universal primer site was added, and the cDNA carried unique molecular identifiers. TCRdb reanalysed the 5' RACE reads using MiXCR and keeps one entry per CDR3 protein. The profile shows some 1,600,000 distinct CDR3 sequences, 32% of them singletons. V shed 4 bases and J 3 bases; nucleotides not matched to a gene: 8. Germline V gene sequence: CDR1 MGHRA, CDR2 YSYEKL. This CDR3 has 16 amino acids. Only a few counts were recorded for this clonotype. Antigen specificity is unknown. Sequenced material: cord blood. The chain combines TRBV4-1 with TRBJ2-3; 9 bases line up with TRBD1. This receptor was identified in a newborn girl in good health. The CDR3 spells CASSPLTDRGTDTQYF. CDR3 nucleotides: TGCGCCAGCAGCCCCCTCACGGACAGGGGTACAGATACGCAGTATTTT.